The present TCR beta chain was sequenced within a study of control samples from healthy donors and cancer patients. The method was immunoSEQ multiplex PCR; TCRdb's version includes in-frame clones alone and lacks a portion of them. The table shows about 69,000 clones, with about 80% occurring only once. V lost 8 bases and J lost 4, with 14 bases in between. Germline loops: CDR1 WSHSY, CDR2 SAAADI. This CDR3 is built from 13 residues. The sequenced material came from PBMCs. This TCR came from a woman between 45 and 65 years old with lung cancer. The chain carries TRBV10-2 and TRBJ1-1; D is possibly TRBD1 (6 bases). The CDR3: CASSTRGGTEAFF. CDR3 DNA sequence: TGCGCCAGCTCAACCAGGGGTGGCACTGAAGCTTTCTTT.